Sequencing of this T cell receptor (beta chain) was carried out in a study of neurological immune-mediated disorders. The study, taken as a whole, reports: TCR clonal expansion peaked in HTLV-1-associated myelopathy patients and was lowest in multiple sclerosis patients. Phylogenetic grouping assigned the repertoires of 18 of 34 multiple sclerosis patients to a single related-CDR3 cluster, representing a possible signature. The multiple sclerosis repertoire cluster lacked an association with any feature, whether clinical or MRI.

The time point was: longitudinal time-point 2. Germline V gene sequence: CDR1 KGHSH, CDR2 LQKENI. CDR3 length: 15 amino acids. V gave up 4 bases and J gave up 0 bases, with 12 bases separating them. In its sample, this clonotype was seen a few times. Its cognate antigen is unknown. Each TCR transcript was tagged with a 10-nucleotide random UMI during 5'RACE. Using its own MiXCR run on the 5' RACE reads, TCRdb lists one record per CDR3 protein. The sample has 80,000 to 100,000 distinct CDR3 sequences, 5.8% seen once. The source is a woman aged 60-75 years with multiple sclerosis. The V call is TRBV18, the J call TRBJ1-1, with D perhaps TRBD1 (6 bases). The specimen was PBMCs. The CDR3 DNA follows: TGTGCCAGCTCACGACCAGGACAGTTGAACACTGAAGCTTTCTTT. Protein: CASSRPGQLNTEAFF.